The clone carrying this TCR beta chain showed up just a few times. Its matching antigen is unknown. The sample belongs to a study of CD8 T cells in ankylosing spondylitis. Overall study findings and caveats: In ankylosing spondylitis blood, a motif of roughly 8 highly homologous TCR beta variants appeared characteristic. CD8+ cells made up the disease-linked clones, which were relatively rare in peripheral blood. In the blood and synovial fluid of reactive arthritis, some motif variants had been previously reported. In ankylosing spondylitis patients, matched synovial fluid reportedly showed significant enrichment of disease-linked clones.

CDR1 PRHDT and CDR2 FYEKMQ come from the germline V gene (reference sequence). This CDR3 has 15 amino acids. Trimming left V 0 bases short and J 0 bases short, with 6 bases between. It was by quantitative 5'-RACE with molecular barcodes that TCR beta libraries were made. TCRdb ran MiXCR on the 5' RACE reads and lists one entry per CDR3 protein. The repertoire holds fewer than 500,000 distinct CDR3 sequences, with 25% to 30% as singletons. The chain recombines TRBV13 with TRBJ1-3; D is ambiguous. This sequence originates from a male donor with ankylosing spondylitis. Specimen: blood, either unsorted or a sorted T cell fraction (not recorded which). CDR3 nucleotide sequence: TGTGCCAGCAGCTTAGGACAACTCTCTGGAAACACCATATATTTT. It translates to CASSLGQLSGNTIYF.